These 13 T cell receptor beta chains came from one sample sequenced in a study of regulatory T cells in long-lasting Graves disease. The TCR beta library used iRepertoire HTBI primers with Arm-PCR amplification of CDR3. TCRdb used MiXCR to reprocess the multiplex PCR reads, holding one entry per CDR3 protein. In the table there are approximately 230,000 distinct CDR3 sequences, around 17% of which are singletons. Noted time point: newly diagnosed GD, antithyroid drugs for less than 3 months. There was RNA extracted from PBMCs, and the TCR library was made from it. The sequencing used peripheral blood mononuclear cells (PBMCs), collected at new diagnosis, from a patient treated with antithyroid drugs. These TCRs come from a female donor with Graves disease.

Ten or more counts support this clonotype. This chain joins TRBV15 and TRBJ2-7; D perhaps matches TRBD1 (5 bases). The CDR3 covers 15 residues. V lost 5 bases and J lost 0, with 14 bases in between. Looked up from germline, CDR1 is LNHNV and CDR2 is YYDKDF (reference sequence). CDR3 protein: CATSQGGRTSYEQYF. CDR3 nucleotide sequence: TGTGCCACCAGCCAGGGCGGCAGGACCTCCTACGAGCAGTACTTC.

This clonotype has only a few counts. In this CDR3 the conserved last residue, phenylalanine or tryptophan, is missing, so a read error is likely. The limits of the CDR3 on the DNA are not certain, so only TCRdb's listed CDR3 is given. This chain joins TRBV6-4 and TRBJ1-1. Counting both end residues, the CDR3 totals 13 amino acids. Germline CDR1 is MRHNA and CDR2 is SNTAGT. Here the CDR3 reads CASSSSSTSEAFS.

Concerning this clonotype itself: At one end the junction does not follow the germline gene, possibly because of a read error. This chain links TRBV11-2 with TRBJ2-1, with D maybe TRBD2 (6 bases). CDR3 length equals 18 residues. In germline, CDR1 is SGHAT, CDR2 FQNNGV. The CDR3 here is CASSQVLVTGDLYNEQFF. The CDR3 DNA follows: TGCGCCAGCAGCCAAGTTCTGGTAACGGGGGACCTCTACAATGAGCAGTTCTTC.

Many counts were recorded for this clonotype. The chain has TRBV11-3 and TRBJ1-1; D gene ambiguous. Germline V gene data show CDR1 as SGHNT and CDR2 as YENEEA. This CDR3 is built from 16 residues. Trimming cost V 3 bases and J 1 base, with 15 bases left between them. The CDR3 DNA sequence: TGTGCCAGCAGCTTCCGCAGCCAGACCGGGAACACTGAAGCTTTCTTT. This translates into CASSFRSQTGNTEAFF.

This clonotype was seen ten or more times. The chain couples TRBV7-2 to TRBJ2-1, with a possible D match to TRBD1 (5 bases). The V and J ends lost 5 bases and 1 base respectively, with 9 bases between them. CDR1 is SGHTA, CDR2 FQGNSA, per germline. The CDR3 length is 14 residues. CDR3 amino acids: CASSARASYNEQFF. In DNA, the CDR3 is TGTGCCAGCAGCGCCAGGGCGTCCTACAATGAGCAGTTCTTC.

At least ten counts were recorded for this clonotype. The chain uses TRBV19 and TRBJ1-1; maybe TRBD1 (5 bases). This CDR3 has 11 amino acids. Between the trimmed V and J ends, which lost 5 bases and 7 bases, there was a span of 8 bases. CDR1 is LNHDA and CDR2 is SQIVND in the germline V gene (reference sequence). CDR3 sequence reads: CASSVTVEAFF. The CDR3 DNA sequence: TGTGCCAGTAGTGTGACAGTTGAAGCTTTCTTT.

The table lists this clonotype with a few counts. The gene calls are TRBV7-9 and TRBJ1-2, with a weak D call TRBD1 (5 bases). This CDR3 comprises 16 residues. From germline, CDR1 is SEHNR and CDR2 FQNEAQ (reference sequence). V was trimmed by 0 bases and J by 3 bases, leaving 14 bases between them. The CDR3 coding sequence is TGTGCCAGCAGCTTAGCCTCGAGCGGGACCTACTATGGCTACACCTTC. It is translated as CASSLASSGTYYGYTF.

Remarks on this clonotype: A far more abundant clone sits one base away, making this likely a read error. The chain uses TRBV27 and TRBJ1-2; tentatively, D is TRBD1 (5 bases). V lost 5 bases and J lost 3, with 13 bases in between. CDR3 length equals 14 residues. The V gene's germline CDR1 is MNHEY and CDR2 SMNVEV (reference sequence). CDR3 amino acids: CASSDSGRDYGYTF. DNA for the CDR3: TGTGCCAGCAGTGATTCGGGCAGGGACTATGGCTACACCTTC.

This clonotype has ten or more counts. The rearrangement links TRBV4-1 to TRBJ1-5; D remains ambiguous. V lost 0 bases, J lost 7 bases, and 16 bases lay in between. There are 16 residues in the CDR3. Germline V gene data show CDR1 as MGHRA and CDR2 as YSYEKL. In nucleotides, the CDR3 is TGCGCCAGCAGCCAAGAAATCACGGATTTGATCCAGCCCCAGCATTTT. As protein: CASSQEITDLIQPQHF.

In its sample, this clonotype was seen many times. This probably arose from a read error, given a far larger clone one base away. The CDR3 protein is CASEALAGSYNEQYF. The CDR3, as DNA: TGTGCCAGCGAGGCCTTAGCGGGGAGTTACAATGAGCAGTACTTC. This chain connects TRBV28 to TRBJ2-7; 8 nucleotides agree with TRBD2. Germline assignment: CDR1 MDHEN and CDR2 SYDVKM. The J segment lost 7 bases and the V segment lost 8 bases, leaving 16 bases of the junction unmatched. CDR3 size: 15 residues.

This clonotype was counted at least ten times. The V and J genes are TRBV11-3 and TRBJ2-2, with unresolved D. V gave up 7 bases and J gave up 6 bases, with 12 bases separating them. CDR3 size: 13 residues. The germline gives CDR1 SGHNT, CDR2 YENEEA. The CDR3 here is CASNPRLSGELFF. DNA for the CDR3: TGTGCCAGCAACCCCCGGCTATCCGGGGAGCTGTTTTTT.

J is TRBJ2-7 and V is TRBV14; the match to TRBD1 covers 7 bases. Losses at the gene ends were 4 bases for V and 3 bases for J; bases not matched to a gene: 6. Germline CDR1 reads SGHDN; CDR2 reads FVKESK. The CDR3 is 14 residues long. CDR3 coding DNA: TGTGCCAGCAGCCTAAGGGCAGGGGGCTACGAGCAGTACTTC. Translating it yields CASSLRAGGYEQYF.

In its sample, this clonotype was seen a few times. The chain joins TRBV14 to TRBJ2-3; 7 bases are shared with TRBD1. This CDR3 is 16 amino acids long. The germline CDR1 and CDR2 sequences are SGHDN and FVKESK. The trim removed 3 bases at V and 1 base at J, leaving 7 bases unmatched. The CDR3 here is CASSQETGMGTDTQYF. In DNA, the CDR3 is TGTGCCAGCAGCCAGGAGACAGGGATGGGCACAGATACGCAGTATTTT.